The clone carrying this TCR beta chain was counted a few times. No antigen is known for it. The sample is drawn from a study of cytomegalovirus exposure and HLA in healthy donors. General observations from the study: Investigators reported 150 to 200 TCR beta chains as tied to cytomegalovirus. Reports showed the classifier diagnosing cytomegalovirus status with high specificity and sensitivity. A later analysis found first-cohort TCR clusters tended to co-occur in the 90 to 150 validation repertoires.

Repertoires were generated with immunoSEQ multiplex PCR, while TCRdb's copy carries only in-frame clones and drops some. Of more than 250,000 clones detected, 86% appear once; the ten largest clones hold around 0.84%. CDR1 and CDR2 from the germline V gene are MNHEY and SMNVEV (reference sequence). V lost 7 bases, J lost 1 base, and 4 bases lay in between. This CDR3 spans 11 amino acids. This TCR was sampled from a woman under 30 in good health and CMV-seronegative. The source material was PBMCs. The chain has TRBV27 and TRBJ1-1; D gene unclear. The CDR3 reads CASIKNTEAFF. CDR3 sequence (DNA): TGTGCCAGCATTAAGAACACTGAAGCTTTCTTT.